What follows is one T cell receptor (beta chain) and its context. Its antigen is currently unknown. This sample is drawn from a study of shared clonotypes between healthy human individuals. There are 15 residues in the CDR3. V lost 1 base and J 7 bases, leaving 14 bases between the germline ends. The germline V gene encodes CDR1 SGHVS and CDR2 FQNEAQ. In the CD4+ fraction, cells were divided into CD45RA+ naive and CD45RA-negative memory subsets. Assay execution took place at the deep level. TCRdb's copy holds only in-frame clones and misses some; the assay was immunoSEQ multiplex PCR. The table has about 2.3 million clones, 85% to 95% seen once. Regarding the study as a whole: Rarefaction revealed incomplete sorted-subset sequencing despite large depth. The small donor group covered limited genetic and exposure diversity.

The specimen was naive CD4+ T cells from PBMCs. The subset was: CD45RA+ positively selected. The sequence came from a man aged 18 to 30 in good health. Some clones in this sample may be carry-over from other donors' samples. The chain joins TRBV7-8 to TRBJ2-1; the D gene is possibly TRBD2 (6 bases). CDR3 sequence (DNA): TGTGCCAGCAGCTTAGAACGAAGCCGGGGGAATGAGCAGTTCTTC. Residues: CASSLERSRGNEQFF.